Presented here are 29 T cell receptor beta chains from one specimen sequenced in a study of shared clonotypes between healthy human individuals. The naive CD8 subset, CD45RO-negative cells positively selected for CCR7, excluded terminally differentiated effector memory CD45RA+ cells. Libraries were prepared by immunoSEQ multiplex PCR; TCRdb keeps only in-frame clonotypes and omits some of them. This sample yields about 2.2 million clones, of which around 95% are seen a single time; over 1.5% belongs to the top ten. The sample was naive CD8+ T cells from PBMCs. The receptor set was obtained from a young man in good health. Some clones in this sample may be carry-over from other donors' samples.

This chain links TRBV6-5 with TRBJ1-4; D possibly corresponds to TRBD1 (6 bases). CDR3 size: 16 residues. Trimming shortened V by 8 bases and J by 7 bases, and 23 bases separated the two germline ends. The germline V gene encodes CDR1 MNHEY and CDR2 SVGAGI. The CDR3 loop is CASGSARQVYIEKLFF. The CDR3 bases are TGTGCCAGCGGTTCTGCCAGACAGGTCTATATTGAAAAACTGTTTTTT.

The gene calls are TRBV11-2 and TRBJ1-2; D perhaps matches TRBD1 (6 bases). Germline V gene lookup returns CDR1 SGHAT and CDR2 FQNNGV. The CDR3 runs to 13 residues. Trimming cost V 2 bases and J 7 bases, with 11 bases left between them. The CDR3 sequence: CASSLLPGAGYTF. CDR3 DNA sequence: TGTGCCAGCAGCTTACTACCGGGGGCTGGCTACACCTTC.

The chain uses TRBV30 and TRBJ2-7, with D maybe TRBD2 (5 bases). The germline gives CDR1 GTSNPN, CDR2 SVGIG (reference sequence). This CDR3 has 15 amino acids. V shed 1 base and J shed 6 bases, with 19 bases lying between them. The CDR3 sequence: CAWSAPRPGKGEQYF. CDR3 nucleotides: TGTGCCTGGAGTGCCCCCCGCCCGGGAAAGGGCGAGCAGTACTTC.

The rearrangement joins TRBV5-5 to TRBJ1-4; 8 positions agree with TRBD1. Looked up from germline, CDR1 is SGHKS and CDR2 is YYEKEE (reference sequence). The CDR3 loop spans 16 amino acids. V was pared by 4 bases and J by 5 bases, with 10 bases of the junction left unmatched. The CDR3 coding sequence is TGTGCCAGCAGCCCATCCGACAGGGGAGTAAATGAAAAACTGTTTTTT. It codes for CASSPSDRGVNEKLFF.

The chain couples TRBV27 to TRBJ2-7, with D hard to call. The V gene lost 0 bases and the J gene lost 1 base, with 10 bases spanning the gap. The CDR3 totals 15 residues. Looked up from germline, CDR1 is MNHEY and CDR2 is SMNVEV (reference sequence). CDR3: CASSLSSAVSYEQYF. DNA of the CDR3: TGTGCCAGCAGTTTATCCAGCGCTGTGTCCTACGAGCAGTACTTC.

The rearrangement joins TRBV7-9 to TRBJ2-1; TRBD1 or TRBD2 may be the D gene (6 bases each). V was shortened by 9 bases and J by 2 bases, with 14 bases between the two germline ends. Germline values: CDR1 SEHNR, CDR2 FQNEAQ (reference sequence). The CDR3 totals 14 residues. The CDR3 sequence is CASGGRTTYNEQFF. The CDR3, as DNA: TGTGCCAGTGGGGGGCGGACAACCTACAATGAGCAGTTCTTC.

This rearrangement joins TRBV4-1 to TRBJ1-3; D gene unclear. Germline V gene sequence: CDR1 MGHRA, CDR2 YSYEKL. This CDR3 is 16 amino acids long. V was cut by 3 bases and J by 0 bases, with 12 bases left in between. The CDR3 DNA follows: TGCGCCAGCAGCCAGGGTGTAGCGGGCTCTGGAAACACCATATATTTT. This codes for CASSQGVAGSGNTIYF.

The gene calls are TRBV11-2 and TRBJ1-1, with D possibly being TRBD1 (5 bases). CDR3 length equals 15 residues. Germline V gene sequence: CDR1 SGHAT, CDR2 FQNNGV. The V end was cut by 5 bases, the J end by 1 base, with 14 bases between. CDR3 in DNA: TGTGCCAGCAGCCCCACCATTGGGGGGAACACTGAAGCTTTCTTT. Protein: CASSPTIGGNTEAFF.

The chain uses TRBV9 and TRBJ2-3, with D hard to call. CDR3 size: 15 residues. CDR1 and CDR2 from the germline V gene are SGDLS and YYNGEE. V was pared by 1 base and J by 1 base, with 10 bases between. The CDR3 here is CASSVKSFRTDTQYF. The CDR3 nucleotides read TGTGCCAGCAGCGTAAAGAGCTTCCGCACAGATACGCAGTATTTT.

The rearrangement joins TRBV6-1 to TRBJ2-3; TRBD2 might be the D (6 bases). This CDR3 contains 15 residues. Germline assignment: CDR1 MNHNS and CDR2 SASEGT. V shed 3 bases and J shed 2 bases, with 12 bases lying between them. The CDR3 loop reads CASSDWGGDTDTQYF. The CDR3 DNA reads TGTGCCAGCAGTGATTGGGGCGGGGACACAGATACGCAGTATTTT.

The V and J genes are TRBV21-1 and TRBJ2-7. TRBV21-1 constitutes a pseudogene. The CDR3 covers 17 residues. As DNA, the CDR3 is TGTGCCAGCAGCAAAGGGTCTCGGGGGCGAAACTCCTACGAGCAGTACTTC. Translation gives CASSKGSRGRNSYEQYF.

This CDR3 reads CASSVGDFPGEQYF. CDR3 nucleotides: TGTGCCAGCAGCGTAGGGGACTTCCCTGGGGAGCAGTACTTC. The gene calls are TRBV9 and TRBJ2-7, with D possibly matching TRBD2 (6 bases). The germline V gene has CDR1 SGDLS and CDR2 YYNGEE. CDR3 size: 14 residues. The V end was cut by 0 bases, the J end by 7 bases, with 14 bases between.

The chain uses TRBV29-1 and TRBJ2-1; 8 bases match TRBD2. V was clipped by 3 bases and J by 9 bases; unmatched bases: 4. This CDR3 has 12 residues. Germline V gives CDR1 SQVTM, CDR2 ANQGSEA. CDR3 nucleotides: TGCAGCGTTGAGCGGGAGGCCAGTGAGCAGTTCTTC. Its translation: CSVEREASEQFF.

The chain has TRBV21-1 and TRBJ1-3. TRBV21-1 is marked as a pseudogene. The CDR3 is made up of 14 amino acids. The CDR3 sequence: CATPGGPSGNTIYF. The DNA for the CDR3 is TGTGCCACCCCCGGCGGGCCCTCTGGAAACACCATATATTTT.

As regards this clone: Relative to the germline gene, one junction end is altered; a read error may explain this. The V gene is TRBV7-8, the J gene TRBJ2-5, with 8 bases aligning to TRBD2. From germline, CDR1 is SGHVS and CDR2 FQNEAQ. This CDR3 comprises 21 residues. CDR3 in DNA: TGTGCCAGCCGCTTGGGGACGGCTTACGGGCGGGAGGTGATCGGCTTGGAGACCCAGTACTTC. Translation gives CASRLGTAYGREVIGLETQYF.

The chain is built from TRBV6-1 and TRBJ1-5; D is unclear. Trimming pared 0 bases from V and 11 bases from J, leaving 17 bases between. The length of the CDR3 is 15 residues. Germline CDR1 reads MNHNS; CDR2 reads SASEGT. CDR3 region: CASSEAPSAIVAQHF. DNA of the CDR3: TGTGCCAGCAGTGAAGCGCCCAGTGCCATAGTGGCCCAGCATTTT.

This chain joins TRBV28 and TRBJ2-7; D might be TRBD1 (6 bases). The V gene lost 8 bases and the J gene lost 6 bases, with 11 bases spanning the gap. Germline V gene data show CDR1 as MDHEN and CDR2 as SYDVKM. This CDR3 comprises 11 residues. In DNA, the CDR3 is TGTGCCAGCCAAACAGGGCTCGAGCAGTACTTC. Protein sequence: CASQTGLEQYF. Supplemented by reference TRBV28 and TRBJ2-7, the full variable domain reads DVKVTQSSRYLVKRTGEKVFLECVQDMDHENMFWYRQDPGLGLRLIYFSYDVKMKEKGDIPEGYSVSREKKERFSLILESASTNQTSMYLCASQTGLEQYFGPGTRLTVT.

This clone has more than one count but fewer than ten. This specimen includes other DNA sequences encoding the same CDR3. The V and J genes are TRBV9 and TRBJ1-1, with a tentative D call TRBD1 (5 bases). From germline, CDR1 is SGDLS and CDR2 YYNGEE. The CDR3 consists of 13 residues. V was pared by 4 bases and J by 4 bases, with 11 bases between. CDR3 protein: CASSTGGATEAFF. The DNA of the CDR3 is TGTGCCAGCAGCACCGGAGGGGCCACTGAAGCTTTCTTT. The full variable domain, its missing parts supplied by reference TRBV9 and TRBJ1-1, is DSGVTQTPKHLITATGQRVTLRCSPRSGDLSVYWYQQSLDQGLQFLIQYYNGEERAKGNILERFSAQQFPDLHSELNLSSLELGDSALYFCASSTGGATEAFFGQGTRLTVV.

The V and J genes are TRBV12-1 and TRBJ2-2; the table's D call, TRBD1, was not checked against the DNA. TRBV12-1 is a known pseudogene. The CDR3 extends over 16 amino acids. The CDR3 region has the DNA TGTGCCAGCAGCTTTGCGGGGGCCATTCACACCGGGGAGCTGTTTTTT. Its protein is CASSFAGAIHTGELFF.

Of note for this clone: The sample holds other DNA sequences that translate to the same CDR3. This sequence joins TRBV18 and TRBJ2-7; D uncertain. Trimming removed 3 bases at V and 3 bases at J, with 9 bases between. This CDR3 has 13 residues. Germline assignment: CDR1 KGHSH and CDR2 LQKENI. The CDR3, as DNA: TGTGCCAGCTCACCCGGACCGGGCTACGAGCAGTACTTC. Translated: CASSPGPGYEQYF.

The genes are TRBV4-1 and TRBJ2-1; D gene unclear. The germline CDR1 and CDR2 sequences are MGHRA and YSYEKL. CDR3 length equals 15 residues. The V and J ends lost 4 bases and 7 bases respectively, with 17 bases between them. The DNA for the CDR3 is TGCGCCAGCAGCCGCTTCTTACTGAGATCGAATGAGCAGTTCTTC. It translates to CASSRFLLRSNEQFF.

The chain employs TRBV9 and TRBJ2-3, with D perhaps being TRBD1 or TRBD2 (6 bases each). Germline V gives CDR1 SGDLS, CDR2 YYNGEE. The germline V and J ends were trimmed by 3 bases and 6 bases, with 20 bases remaining between them. The CDR3 has 16 amino acids. The CDR3 sequence is CASSAERGPWGDTQYF. DNA for the CDR3: TGTGCCAGCAGCGCCGAACGGGGGCCATGGGGGGATACGCAGTATTTT.

The chain has TRBV5-6 and TRBJ2-6; 11 bases agree with TRBD1. Germline V lookup: CDR1 SGHDT, CDR2 YYEEEE. Germline trimming cut 3 bases from V and 2 bases from J; bases unmatched to any gene: 7. The CDR3 runs 18 residues. CDR3 region: CASSYGQGALAGANVLTF. The CDR3 DNA sequence: TGTGCCAGCAGCTATGGACAGGGGGCTCTGGCTGGGGCCAACGTCCTGACTTTC.

The V and J genes are TRBV4-3 and TRBJ1-1; D not certain. Trimming removed 4 bases from V and 1 base from J, with 7 bases in between. Germline values: CDR1 LGHNA, CDR2 YSLEER. The length of the CDR3 is 13 residues. CDR3 region: CASSPDGNTEAFF. CDR3 bases: TGCGCCAGCAGCCCTGACGGGAACACTGAAGCTTTCTTT.

The CDR3 here is CSVGRGTASNYGYTF. CDR3 nucleotide sequence: TGCAGCGTCGGAAGGGGTACTGCCTCTAACTATGGCTACACCTTC. J is TRBJ1-2 and V is TRBV29-1, with a tentative D call TRBD1 (5 bases). Trimming shortened V by 6 bases and J by 0 bases, and 17 bases separated the two germline ends. The CDR3 sequence is 15 residues long. The germline CDR1 and CDR2 sequences are SQVTM and ANQGSEA.

The DNA of the CDR3 is TGTGCCAGCAGTGAATATTCACAGACCCAAGAGACCCAGTACTTC. Protein product: CASSEYSQTQETQYF. This chain uses TRBV25-1 with TRBJ2-5; D is ambiguous. CDR1 is MGHDK, CDR2 SYGVNS, per germline. CDR3 length: 15 amino acids. With 0 bases removed from V and 1 base from J, the gap between germline ends came to 9 bases.

This clone was seen just once. The V gene is TRBV30, the J gene TRBJ2-1; 8 bases map to TRBD2. CDR1 is GTSNPN, CDR2 SVGIG, per germline (reference sequence). V lost 2 bases to trimming and J lost 8 bases; unmatched junction nucleotides: 8. The CDR3 extends over 14 amino acids. The CDR3 DNA is TGTGCCTGGAGTAGAGCGGGAGAGGTAGATGAGCAGTTCTTC. Its protein product is CAWSRAGEVDEQFF.

The chain recombines TRBV5-6 with TRBJ2-1; D call uncertain. V was trimmed by 3 bases and J by 9 bases, leaving 10 bases between them. This CDR3 contains 12 residues. Germline lookup yields CDR1 SGHDT and CDR2 YYEEEE. The CDR3 DNA follows: TGTGCCAGCAGCTCAGAGGCCCTTGAGCAGTTCTTC. It encodes CASSSEALEQFF.

This chain uses TRBV27 with TRBJ1-1; 8 bases agree with TRBD1. Germline values: CDR1 MNHEY, CDR2 SMNVEV (reference sequence). The CDR3 has 15 residues. Trimming cost V 6 bases and J 0 bases; bases outside gene matches: 6. The CDR3 coding sequence is TGTGCCAGCAGCCCGATACAGGGGGTGAACACTGAAGCTTTCTTT. It specifies CASSPIQGVNTEAFF.